The rows below give T cell receptor beta chains drawn from one sample of a study of blood T cell repertoires in COVID-19. Assay: immunoSEQ multiplex PCR; the TCRdb copy retains only in-frame clones and omits some. The data show around 220,000 clones, 65% to 85% seen once. The specimen was peripheral blood. The receptors here all came from a woman between 35 and 50 years old with active or convalescent COVID-19. Both conserved end residues are part of each CDR3. A D gene is named only where the DNA matches it firmly. Some rows have no size entry. The others give once, few or many, or a class for an expanded clone.

DNA: TGTGCCAGCAGCTTACGCGGGGGGGCTAATAATGAGCAGTTCTTC
CDR3: CASSLRGGANNEQFF
D: TRBD2
J: TRBJ2-1
V: TRBV7-9
size: .

DNA: TGTGCCAGCAGCCAAGATTTCAGGGCCGGGGGAACTGAAGCTTTCTTT
CDR3: CASSQDFRAGGTEAFF
D: .
J: TRBJ1-1
V: TRBV3-1/TRBV3-2
size: .

DNA: TGTGCCATCTCCGGGGGGATAGCGGGGTTACCCTACGAGCAGTACTTC
CDR3: CAISGGIAGLPYEQYF
D: TRBD2
J: TRBJ2-7
V: TRBV10-3
size: few

DNA: TGTGCCAGTACTCATATTGACAGGGGGGATCAGCCCCAGCATTTT
CDR3: CASTHIDRGDQPQHF
D: TRBD1
J: TRBJ1-5
V: TRBV19
size: .

DNA: TGTGCCAGCAGCGTAGAGGTGACAGGGGTCGGAAACACCATATATTTT
CDR3: CASSVEVTGVGNTIYF
D: TRBD1
J: TRBJ1-3
V: TRBV9
size: .

DNA: TGTGCCAGCTCACCACCTAGCGGGACCTACGAGCAGTACTTC
CDR3: CASSPPSGTYEQYF
D: TRBD2
J: TRBJ2-7
V: TRBV18
size: .

DNA: TGTGCCAGTAGTATATTGGGACAGGGCAGCAATTCACCCCTCCACTTT
CDR3: CASSILGQGSNSPLHF
D: TRBD1
J: TRBJ1-6
V: TRBV19
size: .

DNA: TGTGCCAGCTCATGGGGACAGGGCTCCACCGGGGAGCTGTTTTTT
CDR3: CASSWGQGSTGELFF
D: TRBD1
J: TRBJ2-2
V: TRBV18
size: .

DNA: TGTGCCAGCAGTGAGTTGAGAGGGATCAATCAGCCCCAGCATTTT
CDR3: CASSELRGINQPQHF
D: .
J: TRBJ1-5
V: TRBV2
size: .

DNA: TGCGCCAGCACCACGTCCCCGGGACAGGGGGCATTTCGCTATGGCTACACCTTC
CDR3: CASTTSPGQGAFRYGYTF
D: TRBD1
J: TRBJ1-2
V: TRBV5-1
size: .

DNA: TGCAGCGTTGAAGATCCGAGCTTTGGGCTAGCGGGGTTGAAAGAGACCCAGTACTTC
CDR3: CSVEDPSFGLAGLKETQYF
D: TRBD2
J: TRBJ2-5
V: TRBV29-1
size: few

DNA: TGTGCCAGCTCATCCAGACAGGGGGCAAACACTGAAGCTTTCTTT
CDR3: CASSSRQGANTEAFF
D: TRBD1
J: TRBJ1-1
V: TRBV18
size: .

DNA: TGTGCCAGCAGCCATGGACAGAAAAACACTGAAGCTTTCTTT
CDR3: CASSHGQKNTEAFF
D: .
J: TRBJ1-1
V: TRBV3-1/TRBV3-2
size: .

DNA: TGTGCCAGCAGCAAAGACGGGGTAGCCAAAAACATTCAGTACTTC
CDR3: CASSKDGVAKNIQYF
D: .
J: TRBJ2-4
V: TRBV21-1
size: .

DNA: TGTGCCAGCAGTGACAGGGACAACAATGAGCAGTTCTTC
CDR3: CASSDRDNNEQFF
D: .
J: TRBJ2-1
V: TRBV6-4
size: few

DNA: TGTGCCAGTAGTATCATTTCGGCTAGCGGGTTCAATGAGCAGTTCTTC
CDR3: CASSIISASGFNEQFF
D: TRBD2
J: TRBJ2-1
V: TRBV19
size: .

DNA: TGCAGCGCCGCGTCCGGGGGGAACACTGAAGCTTTCTTT
CDR3: CSAASGGNTEAFF
D: .
J: TRBJ1-1
V: TRBV29-1
size: .

DNA: TGTGCCTGGAGTGTGGACAGGAGAAATAGCAATCAGCCCCAGCATTTT
CDR3: CAWSVDRRNSNQPQHF
D: TRBD1
J: TRBJ1-5
V: TRBV30
size: .

DNA: TGTGCCAGCAGCAAGACAGGGGAGGGCTCTGGAAACACCATATATTTT
CDR3: CASSKTGEGSGNTIYF
D: TRBD1
J: TRBJ1-3
V: TRBV11-2
size: .

DNA: TGTGCCAGCAGTTTAGGTGGCGGGGCAGTTGAGCAGTACTTC
CDR3: CASSLGGGAVEQYF
D: .
J: TRBJ2-7
V: TRBV27
size: .

DNA: TGTGCCAGCAGTGGACCCCGGAGGCGTGAAAAACTGTTTTTT
CDR3: CASSGPRRREKLFF
D: .
J: TRBJ1-4
V: TRBV28
size: .

DNA: TGTGCCAGCAGTCGGCGTAGCGCGGGGCTCTCCTACAATGAGCAGTTCTTC
CDR3: CASSRRSAGLSYNEQFF
D: .
J: TRBJ2-1
V: TRBV5-5
size: .

DNA: TGTGCCAGCAGTTTAACAGGGGGCGCGGAGGGCTACACCTTC
CDR3: CASSLTGGAEGYTF
D: TRBD1
J: TRBJ1-2
V: TRBV28
size: .

DNA: TGTGCCAGCAAGACCGGAGGGTATGGCTACACCTTC
CDR3: CASKTGGYGYTF
D: .
J: TRBJ1-2
V: TRBV6-5
size: .

DNA: TGTGCCAGCAGTAGACAGAAGAACACTGAAGCTTTCTTT
CDR3: CASSRQKNTEAFF
D: .
J: TRBJ1-1
V: TRBV27
size: .

DNA: TGCGCCAGCAGTGATTTAACAGGGGGCATGGAGTTCTTT
CDR3: CASSDLTGGMEFF
D: TRBD1
J: TRBJ1-6
V: TRBV10-2
size: .

DNA: TGTGCCTGGAGTGTAGTTGCGGGGCGAGGAGCTTTCTTT
CDR3: CAWSVVAGRGAFF
D: .
J: TRBJ1-1
V: TRBV30
size: few

DNA: TGTGCCAGCAGTGAGAGTGGACTAGCCTCAGATACGCAGTATTTT
CDR3: CASSESGLASDTQYF
D: TRBD2
J: TRBJ2-3
V: TRBV6-1
size: .

DNA: TGTGCCAGCTCCCGGGGTCGGAATGAAAAACTGTTTTTT
CDR3: CASSRGRNEKLFF
D: .
J: TRBJ1-4
V: TRBV19
size: .

DNA: TGTGCCAGCAGCCAAGATAGGGGCCTGGGCGAGCAGTACTTC
CDR3: CASSQDRGLGEQYF
D: .
J: TRBJ2-7
V: TRBV3-1/TRBV3-2
size: once

DNA: TGTGCCTGGAGTGTACAGGTCCCCTTCGGCACTGAAGCTTTCTTT
CDR3: CAWSVQVPFGTEAFF
D: .
J: TRBJ1-1
V: TRBV30
size: .

DNA: TGTGCCAGTAGTACGACAACAGGGATCGCCTATAATTCACCCCTCCACTTT
CDR3: CASSTTTGIAYNSPLHF
D: .
J: TRBJ1-6
V: TRBV19
size: .

DNA: TGTGCCAGCGGACAGTTTAATGAAAAACTGTTTTTT
CDR3: CASGQFNEKLFF
D: .
J: TRBJ1-4
V: TRBV28
size: few

DNA: TGTGCCACCAGTGACTTTAGCAGGCAGGGGTGGGAGACCCAGTACTTC
CDR3: CATSDFSRQGWETQYF
D: .
J: TRBJ2-5
V: TRBV24-1
size: .

DNA: TGCGCCAGCGGGGGGGCGGGACAACCCCCCTACGAGCAGTACTTC
CDR3: CASGGAGQPPYEQYF
D: .
J: TRBJ2-7
V: TRBV5-1
size: .

DNA: TGTGCCAGCAGTAGTGTTGGACAGGGCGGTCGAGAGACCCAGTACTTC
CDR3: CASSSVGQGGRETQYF
D: TRBD1
J: TRBJ2-5
V: TRBV7-9
size: .

DNA: TGTGCCTGGTCCCCCGGACTGAGCACAGATACGCAGTATTTT
CDR3: CAWSPGLSTDTQYF
D: .
J: TRBJ2-3
V: TRBV30
size: .

DNA: TGTGCCAGCAGCCAAGCTCAGGGGGTAAAATCACCCCTCCACTTT
CDR3: CASSQAQGVKSPLHF
D: TRBD1
J: TRBJ1-6
V: TRBV3-1/TRBV3-2
size: .